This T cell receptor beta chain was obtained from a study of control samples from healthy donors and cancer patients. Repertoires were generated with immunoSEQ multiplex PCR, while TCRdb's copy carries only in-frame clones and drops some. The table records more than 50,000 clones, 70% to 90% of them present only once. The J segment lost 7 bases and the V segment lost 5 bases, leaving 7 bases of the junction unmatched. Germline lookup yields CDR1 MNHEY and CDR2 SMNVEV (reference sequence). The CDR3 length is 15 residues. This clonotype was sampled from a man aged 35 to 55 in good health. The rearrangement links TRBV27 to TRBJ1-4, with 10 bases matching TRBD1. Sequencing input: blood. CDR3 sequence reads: CASSLRQGAREKLFF. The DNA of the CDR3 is TGTGCCAGCAGTCTCCGACAGGGGGCGCGTGAAAAACTGTTTTTT.